This T cell receptor beta chain originates from a study of spatial heterogeneity in lung cancer. Background on the study: More beta-chain than alpha-chain sequences were consistently detected.

On each TCR cDNA molecule, a unique molecular identifier was present. TCRdb called the 5' RACE reads again in MiXCR, with one record for every CDR3 protein. The sample carries around 6,600 distinct CDR3 sequences, about 5% recorded once. Specified time point: sample taken at primary tumor resection. Whole RNA, which was extracted from tumor, nontumor lung tissue or frozen PBMC, was sequenced without any cell sorting. The donors were 65 to 85 patients with non-small cell lung cancer that was early-stage and untreated. Germline CDR1 SGHDT, CDR2 YYEEEE. This CDR3 contains 16 residues. The J segment lost 2 bases and the V segment lost 1 base, leaving 5 bases of the junction unmatched. Sample share makes this clonotype medium-sized.

The sequence was collected from a female donor with early-stage non-small cell lung cancer. This chain links TRBV5-6 with TRBJ2-2, with 7 bases that match TRBD1. Source: normal lung tissue next to the tumor, taken at surgery. The CDR3 is CASSLRDSPNTGELFF. In nucleotides, the CDR3 is TGTGCCAGCAGCTTGCGGGACAGCCCCAACACCGGGGAGCTGTTTTTT.